This TCR beta chain was recovered during a study of blood T cells in healthy people across ages (dated by TCRdb to between 2014 and 2017). Broadly, across the study: Template switching captured roughly one uniquely barcoded TCR beta cDNA molecule per two T cells in model experiments. Age-related changes in TCR beta repertoire diversity were measured in the study by deep sequencing normalized with unique cDNA molecular identifiers. The donors were divided into four age groups: young (average approximately 17 years), middle-aged (around 41), aged (around 59) and long-lived (roughly 82). To avoid experimental bias, donors of different ages were distributed randomly across sequencing lanes. Two additional independent replicas of 1 million unique cDNA reads from the same blood draw were analyzed for two donors (one aged 18 to 30 and one aged 80 or older). Broader findings and caveats from the paper: Estimates of total diversity based on one million sequenced T cells were considered lower bounds and underestimates. Bulk unsorted PBMC profiling prevented conclusive comparison of naive and antigen-experienced compartments. The CMV infection status of donors was not known, potentially confounding age-related changes in expanded clonotypes. As age increased, observed TCR beta diversity per million T cells dropped in a roughly linear way, and a significant reduction was already evident by age 40. The long-lived group showed more naive CD4+ T cells, fewer expanded clones and increased TCR diversity than the aged group, suggesting age selection. The percentage of naive T cells measured by flow cytometry correlated strongly with observed TCR beta diversity.

In regard to this clonotype: The antigen it recognizes is unknown. It has no much larger one-base neighbor in the sample; base qualities were not kept.

V drops 3 bases and J drops 6 bases, leaving 15 bases in between. Looking up the germline V gene yields CDR1 SGHTA and CDR2 FQGNSA. There are 15 amino acids in the CDR3, from cysteine to phenylalanine inclusive. Of all the DNA, just the CDR3 is kept, 45 bases in frame from base 1. Library generation was performed with 5' RACE. TCRdb records Illumina HiSeq 2500 as the sequencer. The second PCR ran for roughly 6 to 11 cycles and used a J-beta primer mix along with a sample-barcoded 5' primer. A template-switch 5' adaptor carrying 12 random nucleotides introduced a unique molecular identifier onto each TCR beta cDNA molecule. Each sample yielded at least 2.5 million CDR3-containing paired-end reads. First-strand cDNA synthesis was performed from all RNA using the Mint cDNA synthesis kit, with priming by a TRBC-specific oligonucleotide. All cDNA was treated with uracil-DNA glycosylase and then went through a first 18-cycle PCR with the universal primers M1SS and BC2_uni_R. As for the authors' bioinformatics: For normalization, 1 million high-quality reads were randomly selected from each sample, with every read carrying a distinct molecular identifier. Instead of being binned into consensus sequences, reads that shared molecular identifiers were thrown out. MiTCR, set to a Q25 quality threshold and the strictest error-elimination algorithm, was used for CDR3 identification, clonotype clustering and error correction. A nonparametric unseen species model with Euler transformation was used to estimate lower-bound total TCR beta diversity. The public reads were quality trimmed at Q25 with fastp and then assembled into clones with MiXCR by TCRdb, keeping productive beta chains. Rows are unified per CDR3 protein, each entry keeping the most common DNA and genes. The V and J calls and clone size are TCRdb's, not the authors'. The sample has around 1.5 million distinct CDR3 sequences on record, around two fifths of them singletons. Of the sample, 7.9% is held by the ten largest clones.

Donors were 40 or so systemically healthy Caucasian individuals from Russia aged roughly 6 to 95 years. Each donor gave ten milliliters of peripheral blood, drawn into EDTA-treated Vacutainer tubes. Ficoll-Paque density-gradient centrifugation was used to isolate PBMCs, with at least 7 million obtained per sample. Trizol reagent was used to extract total RNA from PBMCs, with at least 5 micrograms per sample. Naive CD45RAhigh/CD27high T cell percentages were measured by flow cytometry on a PBMC aliquot from every donor. The origin of this receptor is a woman aged 18-35 years in good health. Sequencing was carried out using blood. The receptor chain draws on TRBV7-2 and TRBJ2-1; the D gene is possibly TRBD1 or TRBD2, each agreeing over 7 bases. This receptor has the CDR3 CASSLWAGGGNEQFF. DNA sequence: TGTGCCAGCAGCTTGTGGGCAGGGGGGGGCAATGAGCAGTTCTTC.